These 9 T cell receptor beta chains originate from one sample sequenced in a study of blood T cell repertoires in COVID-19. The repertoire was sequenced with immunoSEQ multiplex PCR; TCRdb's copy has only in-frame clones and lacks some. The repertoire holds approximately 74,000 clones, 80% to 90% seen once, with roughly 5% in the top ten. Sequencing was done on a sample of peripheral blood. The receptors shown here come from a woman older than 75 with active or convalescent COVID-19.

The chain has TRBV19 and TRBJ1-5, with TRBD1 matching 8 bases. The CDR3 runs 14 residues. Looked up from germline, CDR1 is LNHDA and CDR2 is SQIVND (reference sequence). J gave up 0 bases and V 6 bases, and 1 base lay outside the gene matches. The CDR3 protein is CASRTGASNQPQHF. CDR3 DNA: TGTGCCAGTAGGACAGGGGCTAGCAATCAGCCCCAGCATTTT.

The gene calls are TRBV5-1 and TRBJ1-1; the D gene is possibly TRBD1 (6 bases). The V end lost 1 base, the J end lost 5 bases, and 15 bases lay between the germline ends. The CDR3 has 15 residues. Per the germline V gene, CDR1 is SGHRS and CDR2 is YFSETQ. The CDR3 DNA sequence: TGCGCCAGCAGCTTGTTCCCAGGGGACCGGACTGAAGCTTTCTTT. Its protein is CASSLFPGDRTEAFF.

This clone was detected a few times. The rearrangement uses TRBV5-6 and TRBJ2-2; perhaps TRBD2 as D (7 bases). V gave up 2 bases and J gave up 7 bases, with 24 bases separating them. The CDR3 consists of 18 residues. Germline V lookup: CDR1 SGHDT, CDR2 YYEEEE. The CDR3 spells CASSFRNGGARGVGELFF. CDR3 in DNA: TGTGCCAGCAGCTTTCGTAATGGGGGGGCCCGAGGAGTCGGGGAGCTGTTTTTT.

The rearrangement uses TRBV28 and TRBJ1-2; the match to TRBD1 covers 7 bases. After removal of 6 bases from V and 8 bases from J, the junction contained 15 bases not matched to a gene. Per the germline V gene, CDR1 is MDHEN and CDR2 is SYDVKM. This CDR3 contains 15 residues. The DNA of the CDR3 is TGTGCCAGCAGCCAGACAGGGTTTTTGGAGCGCGGCTACACCTTC. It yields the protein CASSQTGFLERGYTF.

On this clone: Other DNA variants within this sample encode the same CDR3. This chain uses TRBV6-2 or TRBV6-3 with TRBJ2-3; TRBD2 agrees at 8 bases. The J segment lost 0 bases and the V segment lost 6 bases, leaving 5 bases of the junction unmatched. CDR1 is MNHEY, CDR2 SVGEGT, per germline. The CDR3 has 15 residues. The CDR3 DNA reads TGTGCCAGCAGCATAGCGGGGTCAAGCACAGATACGCAGTATTTT. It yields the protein CASSIAGSSTDTQYF.

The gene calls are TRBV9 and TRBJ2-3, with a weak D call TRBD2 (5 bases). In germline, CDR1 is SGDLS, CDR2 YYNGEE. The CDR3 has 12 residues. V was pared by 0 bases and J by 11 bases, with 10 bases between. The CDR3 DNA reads TGTGCCAGCAGCGTAGGGGGTGCGGGGCAGTATTTT. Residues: CASSVGGAGQYF.

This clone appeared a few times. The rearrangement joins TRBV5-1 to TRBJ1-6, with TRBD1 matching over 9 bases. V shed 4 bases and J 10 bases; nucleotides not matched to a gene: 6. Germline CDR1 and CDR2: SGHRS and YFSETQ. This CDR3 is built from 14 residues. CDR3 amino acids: CASSLDRGRSPLHF. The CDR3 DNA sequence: TGCGCCAGCAGCCTGGACAGGGGAAGATCACCCCTCCACTTT.

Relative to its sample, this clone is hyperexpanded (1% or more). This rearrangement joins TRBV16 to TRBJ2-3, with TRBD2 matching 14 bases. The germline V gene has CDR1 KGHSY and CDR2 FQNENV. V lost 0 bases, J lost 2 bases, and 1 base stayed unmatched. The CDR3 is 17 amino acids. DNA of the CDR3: TGTGCCAGCAGCCAATCGGGACTAGCGGGAGCCACAGATACGCAGTATTTT. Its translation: CASSQSGLAGATDTQYF.

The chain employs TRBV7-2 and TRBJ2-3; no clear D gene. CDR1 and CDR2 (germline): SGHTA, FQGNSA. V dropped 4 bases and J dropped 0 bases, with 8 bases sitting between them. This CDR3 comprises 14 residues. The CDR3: CASSSYSSTDTQYF. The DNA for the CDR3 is TGTGCCAGCAGCTCCTATTCTAGCACAGATACGCAGTATTTT. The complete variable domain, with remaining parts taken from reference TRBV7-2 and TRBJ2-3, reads GAGVSQSPSNKVTEKGKDVELRCDPISGHTALYWYRQSLGQGLEFLIYFQGNSAPDKSGLPSDRFSAERTGGSVSTLTIQRTQQEDSAVYLCASSSYSSTDTQYFGPGTRLTVL.